Shown below are 2 T cell receptor beta chains from a single sample sequenced in a study of PD-L1 blockade in urothelial cancer. Sequenced by immunoSEQ multiplex PCR; TCRdb stores in-frame clones only, minus some. The table shows 50,000 or so clones, with more than 70% occurring only once. Stated time point: pretreatment peripheral blood. The sample consisted of PBMCs, taken around atezolizumab (anti-PD-L1) treatment. The receptors stem from a man between 60 and 75 years old with urothelial cancer.

V gene TRBV6-1 combines with J gene TRBJ1-5, with a weak D call TRBD1 (6 bases). Trimming removed 6 bases from V and 1 base from J, with 13 bases in between. Germline-derived CDR1 and CDR2 are MNHNS and SASEGT. The CDR3 contains 15 residues. The CDR3 loop is CASRSGTLSNQPQHF. In DNA, the CDR3 is TGTGCCAGCAGGAGTGGGACACTAAGCAATCAGCCCCAGCATTTT.

The chain recombines TRBV5-8 with TRBJ1-5; possibly TRBD1 for D (5 bases). The V end lost 2 bases, the J end lost 4 bases, and 7 bases lay between the germline ends. The CDR3 extends over 13 amino acids. Germline values: CDR1 SGHTS, CDR2 YDEGEE. The CDR3 DNA follows: TGTGCCAGCAGCTTTGGGGGGAATCAGCCCCAGCATTTT. Its protein product is CASSFGGNQPQHF.